The rows below give T cell receptor beta chains drawn from one sample of a study of T-cell memory formation after mild COVID-19. TCRdb used MiXCR to reprocess the 5' RACE reads, holding one entry per CDR3 protein. The data show approximately 260,000 distinct CDR3 sequences, 16% seen once. The specimen was PBMCs or a T cell subset sorted from them (not recorded which). The receptors originated from a man in his late teens or twenties who had mild COVID-19 (a few samples of this study predate the infection). Cell type and time point are not known. CDR3s include the opening cysteine and the closing phenylalanine or tryptophan. The D gene is left open where the match is weak. Not all rows give a size; the values are once, few, many and, for expanded clones, a class.

v_call	d_call	clone_size	j_call	cdr3_nt	cdr3_aa
TRBV4-2	TRBD1	NA	TRBJ2-1	TGTGCCAGCAGCCAAGTGACCACAGGGGTTTACAATGAGCAGTTCTTC	CASSQVTTGVYNEQFF
TRBV11-2	NA	NA	TRBJ1-2	TGTGCCAGCAGCTTAGGGCAGGGTAGTGGCTACACCTTC	CASSLGQGSGYTF
TRBV11-3	NA	NA	TRBJ2-2	TGTGCCAGCAGCTTAACCAGGGTCACCGGGGAGCTGTTTTTT	CASSLTRVTGELFF
TRBV29-1	TRBD1	few	TRBJ1-2	TGCAGCGTCAGACAGGGGGCGGGAGGCTACACCTTC	CSVRQGAGGYTF
TRBV9	TRBD2	few	TRBJ2-3	TGTGCCAGCAGCCCCGGGACTAGCGGGGGGGCAGATACGCAGTATTTT	CASSPGTSGGADTQYF
TRBV7-9	TRBD1	NA	TRBJ2-2	TGTGCCAGCGCGGACAGGGCCTACACCGGGGAGCTGTTTTTT	CASADRAYTGELFF
TRBV24-1	TRBD1	few	TRBJ2-1	TGTGCCACCAGTGACCCTGGACAGGGGTCGTTTGTACAGTTCTTC	CATSDPGQGSFVQFF
TRBV6-5	NA	NA	TRBJ2-2	TGTGCCAGCAGCCCCTTTCGGACCGGGGAGCTGTTTTTT	CASSPFRTGELFF
TRBV7-9	NA	many	TRBJ2-5	TGTGCCAGCAGCCCACGTCGACAGGACATGCGAGAGACCCAGTACTTC	CASSPRRQDMRETQYF
TRBV6-4	TRBD2	NA	TRBJ2-1	TGTGCCAGCAGCCCCGGACTAGCGGGGGGAGTCTATGAGCAGTTCTTC	CASSPGLAGGVYEQFF
TRBV29-1	NA	many	TRBJ1-1	TGCAGCGTTCACAGGAACACTGAAGCTTTCTTT	CSVHRNTEAFF
TRBV6-5	NA	NA	TRBJ1-2	TGTGCCAGCAGCCCTTTGTGGGGCGCCAACTATGGCTACACCTTC	CASSPLWGANYGYTF
TRBV3-1	NA	once	TRBJ1-3	TGTGCCAGCAGCCAAGTCGGGGCAAGCTCTGGAAACACCATATATTTT	CASSQVGASSGNTIYF
TRBV6-6	NA	few	TRBJ2-3	TGTGCCAGCAGCTGGGTGGATACGCAGTATTTT	CASSWVDTQYF
TRBV20-1	NA	NA	TRBJ1-1	TGCAGTGCTAGAGGTGACTCCATGAACACTGAAGCTTTCTTT	CSARGDSMNTEAFF
TRBV3-1	NA	NA	TRBJ2-5	TGTGCCAGCAAGAGGAGGGGAGAGACCCAGTACTTC	CASKRRGETQYF
TRBV2	NA	few	TRBJ1-1	TGTGCCAGCAGGGGGAGTGGGACTGAAGCTTTCTTT	CASRGSGTEAFF
TRBV6-5	TRBD2	NA	TRBJ2-5	TGTGCCAGCAGCCCCTCGAGGGGCGGGGGATCGGTCCAGTACTTC	CASSPSRGGGSVQYF
TRBV20-1	TRBD1	once	TRBJ1-4	TGCAGTGCTCAAAGACAGGGGACGACTAATGAAAAACTGTTTTTT	CSAQRQGTTNEKLFF
TRBV5-1	NA	NA	TRBJ1-1	TGCGCCAGCAGCTTGGTCGAGGGAAATACTGAAGCTTTCTTT	CASSLVEGNTEAFF
TRBV7-2	NA	NA	TRBJ2-5	TGTGCCAGCAGCCCGAACGGGGGACTAGAGACCCAGTACTTC	CASSPNGGLETQYF
TRBV5-1	NA	NA	TRBJ1-1	TGCGCCAGCAGCTCCAGAATTAAGGACGGTACTGAAGCTTTCTTT	CASSSRIKDGTEAFF
TRBV12-3/TRBV12-4	NA	few	TRBJ2-1	TGTGCCAGCAGTTTGCAGGGGCCCTACAATGAGCAGTTCTTC	CASSLQGPYNEQFF
TRBV4-3	NA	few	TRBJ1-3	TGCGCCAGCAGCCAAGATGGCAGGTCTGGAAACACCATATATTTT	CASSQDGRSGNTIYF
TRBV11-2	NA	many	TRBJ2-3	TGTGCCAGCAGCCAGACCGGGCTGAGCACAGATACGCAGTATTTT	CASSQTGLSTDTQYF
TRBV7-2	NA	NA	TRBJ2-1	TGTGCCAGCAGCTTAAGGGGAACGAGCTCCTACAATGAGCAGTTCTTC	CASSLRGTSSYNEQFF
TRBV12-3/TRBV12-4	NA	few	TRBJ2-1	TGTGCCAGCACCCCTAGGTCAGGGAATCCCTACAATGAGCAGTTCTTC	CASTPRSGNPYNEQFF
TRBV20-1	TRBD1	NA	TRBJ1-5	TGCAGTGCTAGGCGGGACAGGGGCAATCAGCCCCAGCATTTT	CSARRDRGNQPQHF
TRBV2	NA	NA	TRBJ2-3	TGTGCCAGCAGGGGGGATTTCACAGATACGCAGTATTTT	CASRGDFTDTQYF